These 28 T cell receptor beta chains share one sample of origin, sequenced in a study of PD-1 blockade in classical Hodgkin lymphoma. Generated by immunoSEQ multiplex PCR, the TCRdb table keeps only in-frame clones and is missing some. The table records 80,000 to 100,000 clones, roughly 79% of them present only once. Every patient experienced relapse after autologous stem cell transplantation, and brentuximab vedotin exposure varied. Sequencing was performed on peripheral blood mononuclear cells (PBMCs), taken before the second cycle of nivolumab. Every receptor here comes from a human donor with classical Hodgkin lymphoma.

The chain couples TRBV5-1 to TRBJ1-2, with a tentative D call TRBD1 (5 bases). The germline V gene has CDR1 SGHRS and CDR2 YFSETQ. The CDR3 sequence is 11 residues long. The germline V and J ends were trimmed by 10 bases and 3 bases, with 10 bases remaining between them. The CDR3 DNA reads TGCGCCTCCCAGGGTTACTATGGCTACACCTTC. It codes for CASQGYYGYTF.

The chain carries TRBV7-3 and TRBJ1-2; 8 bases line up with TRBD1. V dropped 5 bases and J dropped 8; count of bases not matched to a gene: 10. There are 14 residues in the CDR3. The germline V gene has CDR1 SGHTA and CDR2 FQGTGA. The CDR3 reads CASSPGGPSEGYTF. The CDR3, as DNA: TGTGCCAGCAGCCCAGGGGGCCCCTCCGAGGGCTACACCTTC.

The rearrangement joins TRBV19 to TRBJ2-6, with TRBD2 matching over 7 bases. Germline CDR1 LNHDA, CDR2 SQIVND (reference sequence). This CDR3 spans 14 amino acids. Trimming took 6 bases from V and 7 from J; bases not matched to a gene: 6. For the CDR3, the DNA is TGTGCCAGTAGGGCCCCGGGGGGAGCCAACGTCCTGACTTTC. Translated: CASRAPGGANVLTF.

The genes are TRBV11-2 and TRBJ2-7; either TRBD1 or TRBD2 may fit D (6 bases each). The CDR3 contains 15 residues. The V end was cut by 4 bases, the J end by 3 bases, with 16 bases between. Per germline, CDR1 SGHAT and CDR2 FQNNGV. The CDR3 DNA follows: TGTGCCAGCAGCTACAGGGCGGGGCCTGGCTACGAGCAGTACTTC. Amino acids: CASSYRAGPGYEQYF.

The chain carries TRBV29-1 and TRBJ2-3; possibly TRBD2 for D (6 bases). With 5 bases removed from V and 6 bases from J, the gap between germline ends came to 18 bases. CDR3 length: 14 amino acids. Germline V gives CDR1 SQVTM, CDR2 ANQGSEA. The CDR3 protein is CSVPPRERVDTQYF. DNA of the CDR3: TGCAGCGTTCCCCCCCGGGAGAGGGTTGATACGCAGTATTTT.

This clone was recorded only once. This rearrangement joins TRBV28 to TRBJ2-1; 9 bases are a match to TRBD2. This CDR3 has 13 residues. Germline V gene data show CDR1 as MDHEN and CDR2 as SYDVKM. Trimming cost V 7 bases and J 8 bases; bases outside gene matches: 6. CDR3 bases: TGTGCCAGCACCTTAGCGGGAGTGGATGAGCAGTTCTTC. Its translation is CASTLAGVDEQFF.

The chain recombines TRBV2 with TRBJ2-1, with 7 bases aligning to TRBD2. The CDR3 runs 16 residues. After removal of 2 bases from V and 2 bases from J, the junction contained 6 bases not matched to a gene. Germline values: CDR1 SNHLY, CDR2 FYNNEI. This chain's CDR3 is CASSEQLAPTYNEQFF. Here the CDR3 DNA reads TGTGCCAGCAGTGAACAACTAGCGCCGACCTACAATGAGCAGTTCTTC.

The rearrangement links TRBV4-2 to TRBJ2-3, with a possible D match to TRBD2 (6 bases). The CDR3 consists of 13 residues. The V gene's germline CDR1 is LGHNA and CDR2 YNFKEQ. The V end was cut by 0 bases, the J end by 11 bases, with 12 bases between. CDR3 in amino acids: CASSQEGTSRQYF. The CDR3 coding sequence is TGTGCCAGCAGCCAAGAGGGGACTTCCCGGCAGTATTTT.

This chain joins TRBV7-8 and TRBJ2-1; D may be TRBD2 (6 bases). The germline V gene has CDR1 SGHVS and CDR2 FQNEAQ. The V gene lost 0 bases and the J gene lost 3 bases, with 9 bases spanning the gap. CDR3 size: 15 residues. This CDR3 reads CASSLAREYYNEQFF. In DNA form, the CDR3 reads TGTGCCAGCAGCTTAGCCCGGGAGTACTACAATGAGCAGTTCTTC.

The rearrangement uses TRBV28 and TRBJ2-2; a possible D gene is TRBD2 (5 bases). V lost 6 bases and J 6 bases, leaving 14 bases between the germline ends. Germline values: CDR1 MDHEN, CDR2 SYDVKM. The CDR3 loop spans 14 amino acids. CDR3 amino acids: CASRAGLPAGELFF. The CDR3 DNA is TGTGCCAGCAGGGCCGGACTCCCGGCCGGGGAGCTGTTTTTT. Drawing the rest from reference TRBV28 and TRBJ2-2, the complete variable domain is DVKVTQSSRYLVKRTGEKVFLECVQDMDHENMFWYRQDPGLGLRLIYFSYDVKMKEKGDIPEGYSVSREKKERFSLILESASTNQTSMYLCASRAGLPAGELFFGEGSRLTVL.

This clone has just a few counts. The rearrangement uses TRBV7-6 and TRBJ2-2, with 11 bases lining up with TRBD1. After removal of 2 bases from V and 6 bases from J, the junction contained 5 bases not matched to a gene. This CDR3 is built from 16 residues. Germline CDR1 reads SGHVS; CDR2 reads FNYEAQ. DNA of the CDR3: TGTGCCAGCAGCTTAAGGACAGGGGGCGGCCCCGGGGAGCTGTTTTTT. It translates to CASSLRTGGGPGELFF.

The chain joins TRBV28 to TRBJ2-7; 13 nucleotides line up with TRBD2. Losses at the gene ends were 8 bases for V and 7 bases for J; bases not matched to a gene: 8. Germline V gene lookup returns CDR1 MDHEN and CDR2 SYDVKM. The CDR3 covers 14 residues. This CDR3 reads CASETSGRAGEQYF. The CDR3 DNA reads TGTGCCAGCGAAACTAGCGGGAGGGCCGGGGAGCAGTACTTC.

In DNA, the CDR3 is TGTGCCAGCAGCTTACCCCTAGCGGGAGAGCGCAATGAGCAGTTCTTC. It yields the protein CASSLPLAGERNEQFF. The chain has TRBV7-9 and TRBJ2-1; 10 bases fit TRBD2. V shed 2 bases and J 6 bases; nucleotides not matched to a gene: 7. This CDR3 is built from 16 residues. CDR1 and CDR2 from the germline V gene are SEHNR and FQNEAQ (reference sequence).

This chain links TRBV9 with TRBJ2-1; TRBD2 matches 7 bases. From germline, CDR1 is SGDLS and CDR2 YYNGEE. Trimming removed 3 bases from V and 0 bases from J; junction bases left unmatched: 6. The CDR3 consists of 16 residues. The CDR3 DNA reads TGTGCCAGCAGCGCGGGCGGGGGAAACTCCTACAATGAGCAGTTCTTC. Its translation is CASSAGGGNSYNEQFF.

On this clone itself: Other DNA variants within this sample encode the same CDR3. V gene TRBV20-1 combines with J gene TRBJ2-3; D is ambiguous. Per the germline V gene, CDR1 is DFQATT and CDR2 is SNEGSKA (reference sequence). This CDR3 is 11 amino acids long. V was cut by 6 bases and J by 6 bases, with 10 bases left in between. The DNA for the CDR3 is TGCAGTGCGAATATGGGGGATACGCAGTATTTT. Amino acids: CSANMGDTQYF.

The chain links TRBV7-6 to TRBJ1-4; 7 bases line up with TRBD1. The J segment lost 7 bases and the V segment lost 5 bases, leaving 10 bases of the junction unmatched. The CDR3 spans 15 residues. Germline assignment: CDR1 SGHVS and CDR2 FNYEAQ. The DNA of the CDR3 is TGTGCCAGCAGCCCCCGACAGGGTTCGAGTGAAAAACTGTTTTTT. Translated: CASSPRQGSSEKLFF.

The V gene is TRBV4-2, the J gene TRBJ2-7, with D tentatively TRBD2 (6 bases). Per the germline V gene, CDR1 is LGHNA and CDR2 is YNFKEQ. V lost 2 bases to trimming and J lost 3 bases, with 8 bases between them. This CDR3 is 13 amino acids long. Written as DNA, the CDR3 is TGTGCCAGCAGCCAACCGGGGGACTACGAGCAGTACTTC. This codes for CASSQPGDYEQYF.

The V call is TRBV27, the J call TRBJ2-1; 7 bases line up with TRBD1. V lost 3 bases, J lost 6 bases, and 5 bases stayed unmatched. CDR3 length equals 14 residues. Per germline, CDR1 MNHEY and CDR2 SMNVEV (reference sequence). The CDR3 protein is CASSFAPGGNEQFF. The CDR3 region has the DNA TGTGCCAGCAGTTTCGCCCCAGGGGGCAATGAGCAGTTCTTC.

The chain employs TRBV11-3 and TRBJ1-1; maybe TRBD1 (6 bases). Deletions cut 5 bases from V and 3 bases from J, with 10 bases between. Germline V gene data show CDR1 as SGHNT and CDR2 as YENEEA. CDR3 length: 13 residues. The CDR3 DNA is TGTGCCAGCAGCGTGTCAGGGGACACTGAAGCTTTCTTT. Amino acid sequence: CASSVSGDTEAFF.

The V call is TRBV11-2, the J call TRBJ1-2; perhaps TRBD1 as D (5 bases). Germline assignment: CDR1 SGHAT and CDR2 FQNNGV. Trimming removed 1 base at V and 8 bases at J, with 14 bases between. CDR3 size: 14 residues. CDR3 sequence (DNA): TGTGCCAGCAGCTTAGGGGCCGTAGGGGCGGGCTACACCTTC. This sequence encodes CASSLGAVGAGYTF.

V is TRBV9 and J is TRBJ1-5; 9 bases line up with TRBD1. CDR1 is SGDLS and CDR2 is YYNGEE in the germline V gene. Trimming cost V 0 bases and J 1 base; bases outside gene matches: 2. The CDR3 length is 16 residues. The CDR3 sequence: CASSVGQGESNQPQHF. CDR3 DNA: TGTGCCAGCAGCGTAGGACAGGGGGAGAGCAATCAGCCCCAGCATTTT.

The V call is TRBV5-6, the J call TRBJ2-1; no firm D call. CDR1 and CDR2 from the germline V gene are SGHDT and YYEEEE. V was pared by 0 bases and J by 12 bases, with 13 bases between. The CDR3 sequence is 13 residues long. The chain's CDR3 is CASSLGYSRRQFF. CDR3 DNA: TGTGCCAGCAGCTTGGGGTACTCCCGGAGGCAGTTCTTC.

This clone was counted a single time. The CDR3: CASSLIGTGAGGELFF. In DNA, the CDR3 is TGTGCCAGCAGCCTGATTGGGACAGGGGCAGGCGGGGAGCTGTTTTTT. The chain joins TRBV5-4 to TRBJ2-2; TRBD1 matches at 10 bases. Germline trimming cut 4 bases from V and 7 bases from J; bases unmatched to any gene: 10. The CDR3 runs to 16 residues. Germline CDR1 reads SGHNT; CDR2 reads YYREEE (reference sequence).

The chain carries TRBV28 and TRBJ1-1; 7 positions match TRBD1. The trim removed 9 bases at V and 0 bases at J, leaving 4 bases unmatched. The CDR3 contains 13 residues. In germline, CDR1 is MDHEN, CDR2 SYDVKM. This chain's CDR3 is CASRGQMNTEAFF. The DNA of the CDR3 is TGTGCCAGTAGGGGACAGATGAACACTGAAGCTTTCTTT.

This chain links TRBV5-1 with TRBJ2-3; D call uncertain. Germline CDR1 reads SGHRS; CDR2 reads YFSETQ. With 4 bases removed from V and 2 bases from J, the gap between germline ends came to 14 bases. The CDR3 sequence is 15 residues long. Here the CDR3 reads CASSTPPTNTDTQYF. The CDR3 DNA sequence: TGCGCCAGCAGCACCCCTCCGACAAACACAGATACGCAGTATTTT.

This CDR3 is CASSLVQGGSGANVLTF. CDR3 bases: TGTGCCAGCAGCTTAGTTCAGGGTGGCTCTGGGGCCAACGTCCTGACTTTC. The chain couples TRBV7-2 to TRBJ2-6, with D perhaps matching TRBD1 (5 bases). Germline V gene data show CDR1 as SGHTA and CDR2 as FQGNSA. V was cut by 1 base and J by 0 bases, with 10 bases left in between. The CDR3 has 17 residues.

The V and J genes are TRBV19 and TRBJ2-7; 10 bases fit TRBD1. Germline loops: CDR1 LNHDA, CDR2 SQIVND (reference sequence). There are 14 residues in the CDR3. V lost 5 bases and J lost 2; bases outside the gene matches: 3. The CDR3 protein is CASSRDRGPYEQYF. DNA for the CDR3: TGTGCCAGTAGTCGGGACAGGGGACCCTACGAGCAGTACTTC.

The chain employs TRBV6-6 and TRBJ1-5; D remains unclear. Trimming pared 6 bases from V and 0 bases from J, leaving 6 bases between. The CDR3 is 13 residues long. The germline gives CDR1 MNHNY, CDR2 SVGAGI (reference sequence). CDR3 sequence (DNA): TGTGCCAGCAGGAGCGATAGCAATCAGCCCCAGCATTTT. Translating gives CASRSDSNQPQHF.